The 26 T cell receptor beta chains in this list originate from one sample, sequenced in a study of cytomegalovirus exposure and HLA in healthy donors. 60 Vbeta and 13 Jbeta primers were used in PCR. The repertoire was sequenced with immunoSEQ multiplex PCR; TCRdb's copy has only in-frame clones and lacks some. The sample yields 100,000 to 150,000 clones, 65% to 85% seen once. Material: PBMCs. Receptors originate from a man aged 45-60 years in good health and CMV-seronegative.

The rearrangement uses TRBV28 and TRBJ1-4, with 7 bases aligning to TRBD1. Per the germline V gene, CDR1 is MDHEN and CDR2 is SYDVKM. Trimming removed 6 bases from V and 0 bases from J; junction bases left unmatched: 4. The CDR3 consists of 15 residues. CDR3 nucleotides: TGTGCCAGCAGCTCAACAGGGGCAACTAATGAAAAACTGTTTTTT. It yields the protein CASSSTGATNEKLFF.

This rearrangement joins TRBV19 to TRBJ1-5; TRBD1 matches at 8 bases. Trimming cost V 6 bases and J 2 bases; bases outside gene matches: 9. CDR1 and CDR2 from the germline V gene are LNHDA and SQIVND (reference sequence). The CDR3 loop spans 16 amino acids. The CDR3, as DNA: TGTGCCAGTAGCGCTATAGGACAGGGAGGCAATCAGCCCCAGCATTTT. This gives the protein CASSAIGQGGNQPQHF.

V usage is TRBV6-5 and J usage is TRBJ1-1; possibly TRBD1 for D (5 bases). The CDR3 covers 14 residues. V was pared by 0 bases and J by 8 bases, with 13 bases between. Germline V gene sequence: CDR1 MNHEY, CDR2 SVGAGI. DNA for the CDR3: TGTGCCAGCAGTTACTCGAGAACGGGGGGAGAAGCTTTCTTT. Translating it yields CASSYSRTGGEAFF.

The rearrangement joins TRBV5-4 to TRBJ1-2; 7 bases fit TRBD1. The germline V gene has CDR1 SGHNT and CDR2 YYREEE (reference sequence). Germline trimming cut 2 bases from V and 7 bases from J; bases unmatched to any gene: 11. This CDR3 is built from 15 residues. The CDR3 is CASSFTRQGMCGYTF. The CDR3 region has the DNA TGTGCCAGCAGCTTCACCAGACAGGGAATGTGTGGCTACACCTTC. Variable domain in full (rest from reference TRBV5-4 and TRBJ1-2): ETGVTQSPTHLIKTRGQQVTLRCSSQSGHNTVSWYQQALGQGPQFIFQYYREEENGRGNFPPRFSGLQFPNYSSELNVNALELDDSALYLCASSFTRQGMCGYTFGSGTRLTVV.

The chain couples TRBV6-6 to TRBJ1-5, with D possibly TRBD1 on 5 matching bases. The V gene's germline CDR1 is MNHNY and CDR2 SVGAGI (reference sequence). V dropped 5 bases and J dropped 5 bases, with 13 bases sitting between them. The CDR3 spans 14 residues. The CDR3 nucleotides are TGTGCCAGCAGTGTGGGGCCGTGGGATCAGCCCCAGCATTTT. Translating it yields CASSVGPWDQPQHF.

There are a few counts of this clone. This chain connects TRBV4-2 to TRBJ1-5; D may be TRBD1 (5 bases). V lost 0 bases, J lost 6 bases, and 15 bases lay in between. Germline V gives CDR1 LGHNA, CDR2 YNFKEQ. This CDR3 has 16 amino acids. CDR3 protein: CASSQDGGDGVQPQHF. In DNA form, the CDR3 reads TGTGCCAGCAGCCAAGATGGGGGGGATGGGGTTCAGCCCCAGCATTTT.

The chain carries TRBV25-1 and TRBJ2-5; possible D gene TRBD1, 5 bases. Trimming removed 3 bases from V and 4 bases from J, with 9 bases in between. CDR1 and CDR2 from the germline V gene are MGHDK and SYGVNS. This CDR3 is built from 13 residues. The CDR3 nucleotides are TGTGCCAGCAGTGAGGCAGGGCGAGAGACCCAGTACTTC. Protein sequence: CASSEAGRETQYF.

The genes are TRBV11-3 and TRBJ2-2; D uncertain. The CDR3 runs to 14 residues. Trimming cost V 7 bases and J 1 base, with 10 bases left between them. Germline V gene lookup returns CDR1 SGHNT and CDR2 YENEEA. Written as DNA, the CDR3 is TGTGCCAGCACCGCCCAGGAGAACACCGGGGAGCTGTTTTTT. Protein: CASTAQENTGELFF.

V and J are TRBV7-9 and TRBJ2-7, with 7 bases lining up with TRBD2. Germline loops: CDR1 SEHNR, CDR2 FQNEAQ (reference sequence). Unmatched junction bases numbered 11, after V lost 4 bases and J lost 5 bases. The CDR3 extends over 15 amino acids. The CDR3 loop is CASSWGTAGPHEQYF. The DNA of the CDR3 is TGTGCCAGCAGCTGGGGTACAGCGGGGCCCCACGAGCAGTACTTC.

This chain joins TRBV30 and TRBJ1-5; TRBD1 aligns across 7 bases. The germline V gene has CDR1 GTSNPN and CDR2 SVGIG (reference sequence). The CDR3 has 14 amino acids. With 5 bases clipped from V and 5 bases from J, the junction kept 9 bases outside the gene matches. The CDR3 spells CAWRKGARDQPQHF. In nucleotides, the CDR3 is TGTGCCTGGCGTAAGGGGGCGCGGGATCAGCCCCAGCATTTT.

The CDR3 region has the DNA TGTGCCATCAGTGAGCCTAGCGGGGGAAGGGTATCCTACAATGAGCAGTTCTTC. It codes for CAISEPSGGRVSYNEQFF. The chain joins TRBV10-3 to TRBJ2-1, with 10 bases fitting TRBD2. The ends lost 2 bases at V and 1 base at J; junction bases unmatched: 8. The CDR3 is 18 amino acids. Looked up from germline, CDR1 is ENHRY and CDR2 is SYGVKD.

This clone was counted a single time. The CDR3, as DNA: TGTGCCGCGCGGAGGGGGCATGACTATGGCTACACCTTC. Amino acid sequence: CAARRGHDYGYTF. This chain uses TRBV28 with TRBJ1-2, with 7 bases lining up with TRBD1. The ends lost 11 bases at V and 3 bases at J; junction bases unmatched: 9. Germline CDR1 and CDR2: MDHEN and SYDVKM. This CDR3 is built from 13 residues.

The gene calls are TRBV4-1 and TRBJ2-3; 10 bases match TRBD2. The V segment lost 4 bases and the J segment 2 bases; nucleotides outside the gene matches: 9. CDR1 is MGHRA and CDR2 is YSYEKL in the germline V gene. The CDR3 totals 17 residues. CDR3 DNA sequence: TGCGCCAGCAGCCTTACGCCTAGCGGGGGTTCCACAGATACGCAGTATTTT. Its protein is CASSLTPSGGSTDTQYF.

V gene TRBV28 combines with J gene TRBJ2-1; TRBD2 matches 9 bases. J gave up 8 bases and V 7 bases, and 12 bases lay outside the gene matches. The V gene's germline CDR1 is MDHEN and CDR2 SYDVKM. The CDR3 covers 15 residues. The CDR3 DNA sequence: TGTGCCAGCAACTGGGTAGCGGGGGTCTCTTATGAGCAGTTCTTC. Translating gives CASNWVAGVSYEQFF. The full variable domain, its missing parts supplied by reference TRBV28 and TRBJ2-1, is DVKVTQSSRYLVKRTGEKVFLECVQDMDHENMFWYRQDPGLGLRLIYFSYDVKMKEKGDIPEGYSVSREKKERFSLILESASTNQTSMYLCASNWVAGVSYEQFFGPGTRLTVL.

The rearrangement links TRBV7-3 to TRBJ2-7, with 7 bases aligning to TRBD1. The V gene end was trimmed by 8 bases and the J gene end by 6 bases; junction bases not matched to a gene: 13. This CDR3 has 14 amino acids. Germline CDR1 SGHTA, CDR2 FQGTGA. CDR3 sequence reads: CASLKGDSPCEQYF. CDR3 in DNA: TGTGCCAGCCTCAAGGGGGACAGTCCCTGCGAGCAGTACTTC.

This chain connects TRBV4-1 to TRBJ1-5, with 11 nucleotides matching TRBD1. Germline values: CDR1 MGHRA, CDR2 YSYEKL. This CDR3 has 16 residues. The junction had 6 bases not matched to a gene; V was cut back by 4 bases and J by 4 bases. In DNA form, the CDR3 reads TGCGCCAGCAGCCCTACCGGGACAGGGGGAAATCAGCCCCAGCATTTT. Translated, it gives CASSPTGTGGNQPQHF.

The V gene is TRBV19, the J gene TRBJ2-3; 16 bases are a match to TRBD2. CDR3 length: 16 amino acids. The V gene end was trimmed by 6 bases and the J gene end by 9 bases; junction bases not matched to a gene: 9. From germline, CDR1 is LNHDA and CDR2 SQIVND (reference sequence). CDR3 in DNA: TGTGCCAGTAGCTATGAGGGACTAGCGGGAGGGTACACGCAGTATTTT. This encodes CASSYEGLAGGYTQYF.

The V gene is TRBV29-1, the J gene TRBJ2-3; 7 bases agree with TRBD1. V lost 7 bases and J lost 2; bases outside the gene matches: 6. CDR1 and CDR2 (germline): SQVTM, ANQGSEA. This CDR3 has 13 residues. CDR3 sequence reads: CSAGTVYTDTQYF. The CDR3 DNA reads as TGCAGCGCCGGGACAGTTTACACAGATACGCAGTATTTT.

The chain employs TRBV28 and TRBJ1-6; D might be TRBD1 (6 bases). The CDR3 contains 15 residues. Trimming removed 5 bases from V and 7 bases from J, with 15 bases in between. Germline-derived CDR1 and CDR2 are MDHEN and SYDVKM. CDR3 amino acids: CASSQAPGANSPLHF. CDR3 DNA sequence: TGTGCCAGCAGTCAAGCCCCAGGGGCCAATTCACCCCTCCACTTT.

The V gene is TRBV2, the J gene TRBJ2-1; tentative D call: TRBD1 (5 bases). The CDR3 is 15 residues long. The V end was cut by 7 bases, the J end by 3 bases, with 16 bases between. The germline CDR1 and CDR2 sequences are SNHLY and FYNNEI. The CDR3 reads CASTPEGVHYNEQFF. For the CDR3, the DNA is TGTGCCAGCACCCCTGAAGGGGTCCACTACAATGAGCAGTTCTTC.

The J gene is TRBJ1-4, the V gene TRBV4-2, with D tentatively TRBD1 (6 bases). The CDR3 covers 18 residues. V was clipped by 0 bases and J by 6 bases, with 20 bases between them. In germline, CDR1 is LGHNA, CDR2 YNFKEQ. This chain's CDR3 is CASSQEVRLGRGHEKLFF. CDR3 in DNA: TGTGCCAGCAGCCAAGAGGTCAGGCTGGGCAGGGGCCATGAAAAACTGTTTTTT.

This rearrangement joins TRBV7-9 to TRBJ2-2; TRBD2 matches at 7 bases. The ends lost 1 base at V and 2 bases at J; junction bases unmatched: 7. Germline V CDR1 and CDR2: SEHNR, FQNEAQ (reference sequence). This CDR3 is 17 amino acids long. The DNA of the CDR3 is TGTGCCAGCAGCTTAGGCGTACAGCGGGGTAACACCGGGGAGCTGTTTTTT. It specifies CASSLGVQRGNTGELFF.

This rearrangement joins TRBV4-3 to TRBJ2-2; the match to TRBD1 covers 8 bases. The V gene's germline CDR1 is LGHNA and CDR2 YSLEER. The CDR3 consists of 15 residues. The trim removed 3 bases at V and 4 bases at J, leaving 4 bases unmatched. The CDR3 DNA is TGCGCCAGCAGCCAGCGGACAGGGCTCACCGGGGAGCTGTTTTTT. It specifies CASSQRTGLTGELFF.

CDR3 loop: CASARGIASTYEQYF. The CDR3 DNA follows: TGTGCTAGTGCTCGGGGAATAGCATCAACCTACGAGCAGTACTTC. This chain uses TRBV12-5 with TRBJ2-7, with TRBD2 as a possible D gene (5 bases). The length of the CDR3 is 15 residues. Germline assignment: CDR1 LGHNT and CDR2 FRNRAP. V was cut by 7 bases and J by 2 bases, with 18 bases left in between.

The rearrangement links TRBV6-1 to TRBJ2-2; 8 positions agree with TRBD1. The trim removed 8 bases at V and 9 bases at J, leaving 5 bases unmatched. Germline values: CDR1 MNHNS, CDR2 SASEGT. This CDR3 has 12 amino acids. The CDR3, as DNA: TGTGCCAGCGGACAGGGCTTCCGGGAGCTGTTTTTT. It yields the protein CASGQGFRELFF.

This clone appeared a few times. The CDR3 nucleotides are TGTGCCAGTAGTATCCAAGCGGGGAGAAACCAAGAGACCCAGTACTTC. Translating gives CASSIQAGRNQETQYF. This sequence joins TRBV19 and TRBJ2-5; 7 bases match TRBD2. CDR3 size: 16 residues. V was clipped by 3 bases and J by 0 bases; unmatched bases: 7. The germline gives CDR1 LNHDA, CDR2 SQIVND (reference sequence).